The T cell receptor beta chain described here comes from a study of blood T cell repertoires in COVID-19 (dated by TCRdb to the early 2020s). The study in broad terms: Collaborator samples came from the United States, Italy and Spain and covered acute and convalescent phases of COVID-19. The material from the prospective study consisted of cDNA or gDNA derived from T cells, B-cell-depleted T cells, or PBMCs. Subjects who had been exposed to COVID-19, were actively infected with it, or had recovered from it provided the deeply sampled blood TCRbeta repertoires that made up the dataset. The repertoires were made available in a free public database intended to serve as a resource for research on the immune response to SARS-CoV-2. The samples were drawn from two sources: the first 160 participants of the ongoing ImmuneRACE study, and over 1,000 subjects contributed by 6 global collaborators. Sample metadata almost always included a de-identified subject ID, COVID-19 status, age in years and sex. Where available, HLA class I and class II types were taken from metadata supplied by the sample provider and were not determined by assay-based typing.

The germline V gene provides CDR1 SGHVS and CDR2 FQNEAQ. The trim is 5 bases for V and 0 bases for J, with a gap of 19 bases between the germline ends. The CDR3 goes from the cysteine to the phenylalanine over 17 residues. Only the CDR3 region is kept as DNA, spanning 51 bases read in frame from base 1. TCRbeta CDR3 regions were amplified from genomic DNA using the immunoSEQ Assay, a bias-controlled multiplex PCR. The published analysis was carried out like this. Within the assay, amplification of reference gene primers was used to estimate how many nucleated cells each sample contained. Sequence reads were collapsed and filtered to measure the absolute abundance of every unique TCRbeta CDR3 rearrangement. For each sample, productive Simpson clonality was calculated as the square root of Simpson's diversity index across productive rearrangements. TCRdb mirrors the immuneACCESS table, restricted to in-frame sequences. Some clones are absent from its copies; in checked studies, under half trace to an unresolved V gene, and the reason for the others is unknown. Clone size and V and J calls were adopted from that table, with D and trimming inferred from the DNA. In all, the sample holds 250,000 to 350,000 clones, and roughly 86% of those were seen once. The ten largest make up approximately 9% of the sample.

Participants in the prospective study were enrolled through a virtual design, were aged about 18 to 90 years, and lived in approximately 25 United States geographic areas. Cohort assignment in the prospective study relied on participant-reported clinical history from a screening survey and a study questionnaire. Recovered participants in ImmuneRACE Cohort 3 were defined as having two consecutive negative NP/OP PCR tests, clearance from a healthcare professional, or resolution of symptoms. Each participant in the prospective study had whole blood, serum and a nasopharyngeal or oropharyngeal swab collected by mobile phlebotomists. Prospective study participants could optionally give additional blood draws and questionnaires over an approximately two-month period. Blood samples from the prospective study were shipped frozen or at room temperature prior to DNA extraction. Study-wide findings and limitations: Clinical and demographic metadata were provided uncurated, with the amount varying by source and participant.

With regard to this clone: Its antigen has not been determined. Base qualities are not recorded, but no much larger clone differs from it by a single base.

The clonotype was recovered from a woman aged 18-29 years who had recovered from COVID-19. Sequenced material: PBMCs or T cells enriched from blood (not recorded which). The rearranged chain carries TRBV7-8 and TRBJ1-1; no confident D gene assignment can be made. The CDR3 corresponds to CASSLPRGGFVNTEAFF. The bases are TGTGCCAGCAGCCTCCCTCGGGGAGGGTTTGTGAACACTGAAGCTTTCTTT.